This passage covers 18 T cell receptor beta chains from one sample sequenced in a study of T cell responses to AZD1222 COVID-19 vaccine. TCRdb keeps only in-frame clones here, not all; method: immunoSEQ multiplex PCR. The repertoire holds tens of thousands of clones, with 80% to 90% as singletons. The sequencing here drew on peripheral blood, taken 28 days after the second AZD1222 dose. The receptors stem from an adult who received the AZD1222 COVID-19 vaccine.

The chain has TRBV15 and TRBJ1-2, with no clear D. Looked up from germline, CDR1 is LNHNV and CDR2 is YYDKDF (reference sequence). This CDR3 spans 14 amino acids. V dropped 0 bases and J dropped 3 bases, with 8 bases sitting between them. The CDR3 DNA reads TGTGCCACCAGCAGAGATGAAGGTTACTATGGCTACACCTTC. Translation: CATSRDEGYYGYTF.

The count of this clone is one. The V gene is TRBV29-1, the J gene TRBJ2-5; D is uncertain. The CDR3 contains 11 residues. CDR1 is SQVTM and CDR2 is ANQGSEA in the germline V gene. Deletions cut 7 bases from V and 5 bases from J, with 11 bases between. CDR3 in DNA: TGCAGCGGGAGTCTAGGGGAGACCCAGTACTTC. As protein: CSGSLGETQYF.

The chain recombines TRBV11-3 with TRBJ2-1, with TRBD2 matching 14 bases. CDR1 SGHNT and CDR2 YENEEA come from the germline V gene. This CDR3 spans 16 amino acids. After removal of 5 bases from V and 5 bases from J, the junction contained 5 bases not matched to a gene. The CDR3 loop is CASSPGTSGSNNEQFF. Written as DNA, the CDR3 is TGTGCCAGCAGCCCCGGGACTAGCGGGAGTAACAATGAGCAGTTCTTC.

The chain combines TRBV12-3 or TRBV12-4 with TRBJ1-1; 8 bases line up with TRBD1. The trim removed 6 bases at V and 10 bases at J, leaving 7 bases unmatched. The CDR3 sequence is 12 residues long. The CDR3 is CASSQGALLAFF. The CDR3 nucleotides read TGTGCCAGCAGCCAGGGGGCCCTCCTAGCTTTCTTT.

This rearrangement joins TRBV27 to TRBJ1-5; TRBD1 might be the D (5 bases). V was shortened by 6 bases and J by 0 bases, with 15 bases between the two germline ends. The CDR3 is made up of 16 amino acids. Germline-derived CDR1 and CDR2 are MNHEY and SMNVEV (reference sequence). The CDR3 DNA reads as TGTGCCAGCAGGGGAGACAGCACCTATAGCAATCAGCCCCAGCATTTT. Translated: CASRGDSTYSNQPQHF.

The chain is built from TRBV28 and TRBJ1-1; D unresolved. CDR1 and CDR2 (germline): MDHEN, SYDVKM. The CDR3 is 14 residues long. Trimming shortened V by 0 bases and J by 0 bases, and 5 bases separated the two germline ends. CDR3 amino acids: CASSLWDLNTEAFF. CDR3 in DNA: TGTGCCAGCAGTTTATGGGATTTGAACACTGAAGCTTTCTTT.

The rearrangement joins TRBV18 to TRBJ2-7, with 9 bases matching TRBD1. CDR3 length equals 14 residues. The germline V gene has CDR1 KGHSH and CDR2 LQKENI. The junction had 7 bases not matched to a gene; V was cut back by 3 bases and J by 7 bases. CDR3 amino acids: CASSPTGQGHEQYF. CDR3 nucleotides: TGTGCCAGCTCACCCACGGGACAGGGACATGAGCAGTACTTC.

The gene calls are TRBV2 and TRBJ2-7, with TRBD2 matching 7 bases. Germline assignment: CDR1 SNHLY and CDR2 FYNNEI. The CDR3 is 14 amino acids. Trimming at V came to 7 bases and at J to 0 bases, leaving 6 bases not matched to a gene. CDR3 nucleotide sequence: TGTGCCAGCATCGGTGGGAGGGCCTCCTACGAGCAGTACTTC. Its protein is CASIGGRASYEQYF. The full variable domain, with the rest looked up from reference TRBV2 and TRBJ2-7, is EPEVTQTPSHQVTQMGQEVILRCVPISNHLYFYWYRQILGQKVEFLVSFYNNEISEKSEIFDDQFSVERPDGSNFTLKIRSTKLEDSAMYFCASIGGRASYEQYFGPGTRLTVT.

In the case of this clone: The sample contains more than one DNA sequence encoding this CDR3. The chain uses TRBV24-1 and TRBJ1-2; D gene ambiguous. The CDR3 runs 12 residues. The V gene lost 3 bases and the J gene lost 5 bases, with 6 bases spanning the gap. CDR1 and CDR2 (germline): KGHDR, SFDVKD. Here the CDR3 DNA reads TGTGCCACCAGTGATAGTCTTTATGGCTACACCTTC. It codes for CATSDSLYGYTF.

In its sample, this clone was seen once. Here the CDR3 reads CASSQTGTGVREQYF. The CDR3 DNA is TGTGCCAGCAGCCAGACCGGGACAGGGGTTAGAGAGCAGTACTTC. The J gene is TRBJ2-7, the V gene TRBV11-2; 10 positions match TRBD1. Germline lookup yields CDR1 SGHAT and CDR2 FQNNGV. This CDR3 has 15 amino acids. J gave up 7 bases and V 5 bases, and 11 bases lay outside the gene matches. The full variable domain, rest sourced from reference TRBV11-2 and TRBJ2-7, is EAGVAQSPRYKIIEKRQSVAFWCNPISGHATLYWYQQILGQGPKLLIQFQNNGVVDDSQLPKDRFSAERLKGVDSTLKIQPAKLEDSAVYLCASSQTGTGVREQYFGPGTRLTVT.

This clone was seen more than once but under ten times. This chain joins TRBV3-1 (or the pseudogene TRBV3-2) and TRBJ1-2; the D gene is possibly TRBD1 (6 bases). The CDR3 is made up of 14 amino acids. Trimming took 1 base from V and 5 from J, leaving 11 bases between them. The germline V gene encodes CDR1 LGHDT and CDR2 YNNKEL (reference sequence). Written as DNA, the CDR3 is TGTGCCAGCAGCCAAGGATGGACAGCATATGGCTACACCTTC. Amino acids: CASSQGWTAYGYTF.

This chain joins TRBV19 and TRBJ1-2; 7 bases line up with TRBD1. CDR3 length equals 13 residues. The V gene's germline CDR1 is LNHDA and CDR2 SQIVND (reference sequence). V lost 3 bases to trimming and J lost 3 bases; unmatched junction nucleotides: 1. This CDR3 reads CASSITGDYGYTF. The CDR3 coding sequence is TGTGCCAGTAGTATTACAGGGGACTATGGCTACACCTTC.

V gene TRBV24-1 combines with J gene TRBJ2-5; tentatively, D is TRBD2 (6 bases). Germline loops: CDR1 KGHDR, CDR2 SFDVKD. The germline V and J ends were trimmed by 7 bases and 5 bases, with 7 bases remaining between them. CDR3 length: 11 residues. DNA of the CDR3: TGTGCCACCAGCGCGGGGGAGACCCAGTACTTC. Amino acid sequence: CATSAGETQYF.

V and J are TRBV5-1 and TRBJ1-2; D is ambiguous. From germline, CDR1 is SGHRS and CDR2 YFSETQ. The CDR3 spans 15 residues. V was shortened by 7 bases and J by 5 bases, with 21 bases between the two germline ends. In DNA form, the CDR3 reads TGCGCCAGCCGCCCCACATATCAAAGCGTGTATGGCTACACCTTC. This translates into CASRPTYQSVYGYTF.

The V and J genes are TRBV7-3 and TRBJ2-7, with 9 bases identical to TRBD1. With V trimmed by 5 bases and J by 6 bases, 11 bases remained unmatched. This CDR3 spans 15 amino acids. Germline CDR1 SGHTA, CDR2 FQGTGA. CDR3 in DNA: TGTGCCAGCAGCCCAAAGGCCGGGACAGGGACCGAGCAGTACTTC. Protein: CASSPKAGTGTEQYF.

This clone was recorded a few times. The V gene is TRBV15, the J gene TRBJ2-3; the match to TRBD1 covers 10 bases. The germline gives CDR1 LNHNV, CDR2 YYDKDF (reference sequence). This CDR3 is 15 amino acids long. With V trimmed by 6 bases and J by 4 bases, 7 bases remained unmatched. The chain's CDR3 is CATRLGQGDADTQYF. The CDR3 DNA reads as TGTGCCACCAGACTCGGACAGGGGGACGCAGATACGCAGTATTTT.

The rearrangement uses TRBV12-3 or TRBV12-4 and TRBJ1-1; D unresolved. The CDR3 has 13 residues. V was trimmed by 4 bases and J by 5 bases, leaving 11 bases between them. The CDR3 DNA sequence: TGTGCCAGCAGTTCCAACCCATGGACTGAAGCTTTCTTT. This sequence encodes CASSSNPWTEAFF.

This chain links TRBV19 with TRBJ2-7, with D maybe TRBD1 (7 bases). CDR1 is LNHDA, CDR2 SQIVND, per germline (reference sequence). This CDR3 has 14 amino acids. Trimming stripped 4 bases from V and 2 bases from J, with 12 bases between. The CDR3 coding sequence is TGTGCCAGTAGTAGATCAGGGGGGACCTACGAGCAGTACTTC. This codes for CASSRSGGTYEQYF.